One and the same sample provided the 17 T cell receptor beta chains below, sequenced in a study of blood T cell repertoires in COVID-19. Here immunoSEQ multiplex PCR was the method, and the copy in TCRdb shows in-frame clones only, minus some. The sample includes 55,000 to 75,000 clones, 90% seen only once; the top ten take over 0.95%. Sequences were obtained from peripheral blood. These TCRs come from a man aged 55 to 70 with acute or convalescent COVID-19.

The J gene is TRBJ1-1, the V gene TRBV25-1; D ambiguous. Trimming shortened V by 3 bases and J by 6 bases, and 17 bases separated the two germline ends. From germline, CDR1 is MGHDK and CDR2 SYGVNS. This CDR3 is built from 15 residues. The CDR3 protein is CASSDSKITGAEAFF. For the CDR3, the DNA is TGTGCCAGCAGTGACTCAAAGATAACGGGAGCTGAAGCTTTCTTT. The complete variable domain, with remaining parts taken from reference TRBV25-1 and TRBJ1-1, reads EADIYQTPRYLVIGTGKKITLECSQTMGHDKMYWYQQDPGMELHLIHYSYGVNSTEKGDLSSESTVSRIRTEHFPLTLESARPSHTSQYLCASSDSKITGAEAFFGQGTRLTVV.

V and J are TRBV9 and TRBJ2-1; 13 positions agree with TRBD2. Trimming at V came to 7 bases and at J to 6 bases, leaving 4 bases not matched to a gene. The CDR3 is 14 residues long. CDR1 SGDLS and CDR2 YYNGEE come from the germline V gene. CDR3 loop: CASSGLAGPNEQFF. In DNA, the CDR3 is TGTGCCAGCTCGGGACTAGCGGGGCCCAATGAGCAGTTCTTC.

V usage is TRBV30 and J usage is TRBJ1-2; TRBD1 might be the D (6 bases). Germline V gene data show CDR1 as GTSNPN and CDR2 as SVGIG (reference sequence). V shed 4 bases and J shed 3 bases, with 12 bases lying between them. CDR3 length equals 13 residues. The CDR3 protein is CAWIRQADYGYTF. For the CDR3, the DNA is TGTGCCTGGATCAGACAGGCGGACTATGGCTACACCTTC.

The CDR3 spells CSASLVPVTYEQYF. CDR3 coding DNA: TGCAGTGCTAGTCTCGTCCCGGTTACCTACGAGCAGTACTTC. The genes are TRBV20-1 and TRBJ2-7, with D unresolved. The V gene lost 3 bases and the J gene lost 2 bases, with 14 bases spanning the gap. CDR3 length: 14 residues. Germline V lookup: CDR1 DFQATT, CDR2 SNEGSKA (reference sequence).

The chain joins TRBV5-1 to TRBJ2-7; 7 nucleotides agree with TRBD1. J was trimmed by 1 base and V by 0 bases; bases with no gene match: 4. The CDR3 length is 15 residues. Germline V gene sequence: CDR1 SGHRS, CDR2 YFSETQ. The DNA for the CDR3 is TGCGCCAGCAGCTTGGCTGGCAGGGGGTCCTACGAGCAGTACTTC. It translates to CASSLAGRGSYEQYF.

The CDR3 DNA sequence: TGTGCCAGCAGTTACTCTGGCAGCGTCCTGACTTTC. This sequence encodes CASSYSGSVLTF. V gene TRBV6-5 combines with J gene TRBJ2-6; D is undetermined. Trimming cost V 0 bases and J 12 bases, with 6 bases left between them. CDR1 is MNHEY and CDR2 is SVGAGI in the germline V gene. The CDR3 runs 12 residues.

V is TRBV5-1 and J is TRBJ1-1; 7 bases match TRBD1. After removal of 5 bases from V and 3 bases from J, the junction contained 4 bases not matched to a gene. The CDR3 sequence is 13 residues long. Germline lookup yields CDR1 SGHRS and CDR2 YFSETQ. The CDR3 sequence: CASRTDRDTEAFF. CDR3 DNA sequence: TGCGCCAGCAGGACCGACAGGGACACTGAAGCTTTCTTT.

This clone appeared a single time. The genes are TRBV5-6 and TRBJ1-2; a weak D match, TRBD1 (5 bases). CDR3 size: 16 residues. Trimming left V 2 bases short and J 8 bases short, with 22 bases between. The germline gives CDR1 SGHDT, CDR2 YYEEEE. CDR3 sequence: CASSLSEGSYSRGYTF. The CDR3 bases are TGTGCCAGCAGCTTATCGGAGGGGTCCTATTCGCGGGGCTACACCTTC.

The chain uses TRBV2 and TRBJ2-7; TRBD1 might be the D (5 bases). V lost 4 bases to trimming and J lost 3 bases, with 7 bases between them. Looked up from germline, CDR1 is SNHLY and CDR2 is FYNNEI. The CDR3 runs 12 residues. CDR3 residues: CASSVTGYEQYF. CDR3 nucleotide sequence: TGTGCCAGCAGTGTAACAGGCTACGAGCAGTACTTC.

The rearrangement links TRBV14 to TRBJ1-2; 7 nucleotides match TRBD1. Looked up from germline, CDR1 is SGHDN and CDR2 is FVKESK. Losses at the gene ends were 1 base for V and 8 bases for J; bases not matched to a gene: 7. This CDR3 spans 14 amino acids. The CDR3, as DNA: TGTGCCAGCAGCCAAGCTCGATCAGGGGGGGGCTACACCTTC. The encoded protein is CASSQARSGGGYTF.

This clone came up a few times. The J gene is TRBJ2-3, the V gene TRBV2; a weak D match, TRBD1 (5 bases). V gave up 8 bases and J gave up 0 bases, with 15 bases separating them. The CDR3 has 15 residues. Germline lookup yields CDR1 SNHLY and CDR2 FYNNEI. The DNA of the CDR3 is TGTGCCAGCGCGACAGAATTCCTCAGCACAGATACGCAGTATTTT. As protein: CASATEFLSTDTQYF.

The CDR3 DNA reads TGTGCCAGCAGCTGGGGAGGGGCAAGGGGCGATCAGTACTTC. As protein: CASSWGGARGDQYF. The chain uses TRBV7-2 and TRBJ2-7; 7 positions match TRBD2. CDR3 length equals 14 residues. Trimming removed 4 bases from V and 10 bases from J; junction bases left unmatched: 13. Germline V CDR1 and CDR2: SGHTA, FQGNSA. Based on the CDR3 plus reference TRBV7-2 and TRBJ2-7, the full variable domain is GAGVSQSPSNKVTEKGKDVELRCDPISGHTALYWYRQSLGQGLEFLIYFQGNSAPDKSGLPSDRFSAERTGGSVSTLTIQRTQQEDSAVYLCASSWGGARGDQYFGPGTRLTVT.

The genes are TRBV10-3 and TRBJ2-6; D is unclear. Deletions cut 11 bases from V and 4 bases from J, with 9 bases between. CDR3 length: 12 residues. CDR1 ENHRY and CDR2 SYGVKD come from the germline V gene. CDR3 DNA sequence: TGTGCCTCCGGAGCGGGGGCCAACGTCCTGACTTTC. As protein: CASGAGANVLTF.

The chain joins TRBV19 to TRBJ1-2, with D maybe TRBD1 (6 bases). Between the trimmed V and J ends, which lost 5 bases and 6 bases, there was a span of 16 bases. CDR1 and CDR2 from the germline V gene are LNHDA and SQIVND (reference sequence). This CDR3 has 14 amino acids. CDR3 in DNA: TGTGCCAGTAGTGGCGTGACAGGTTTAAATGGCTACACCTTC. It specifies CASSGVTGLNGYTF.

V gene TRBV27 combines with J gene TRBJ1-5; TRBD1 matches at 8 bases. V trimming: 7 bases; J trimming: 4 bases; junction bases outside the gene matches: 9. The CDR3 runs to 15 residues. Germline V gives CDR1 MNHEY, CDR2 SMNVEV (reference sequence). The CDR3 loop is CASKGQGPDNQPQHF. The DNA of the CDR3 is TGTGCCAGCAAAGGACAGGGTCCGGATAATCAGCCCCAGCATTTT.

The CDR3 nucleotides read TGTGCCAGCAGCGTATGGACAGGGGGGTACAATGAGCAGTTCTTC. It translates to CASSVWTGGYNEQFF. The chain employs TRBV6-5 and TRBJ2-1; 10 bases align to TRBD1. This CDR3 has 15 residues. The germline gives CDR1 MNHEY, CDR2 SVGAGI. V was pared by 6 bases and J by 4 bases, with 6 bases of the junction left unmatched.

As DNA, the CDR3 is TGTGCTAGTGGTTCCTCCGGGACAAAGAAGTATTCACCCCTCCACTTT. Translation: CASGSSGTKKYSPLHF. V gene TRBV12-5 combines with J gene TRBJ1-6; maybe TRBD1 (6 bases). The V gene lost 4 bases and the J gene lost 8 bases, with 18 bases spanning the gap. The CDR3 covers 16 residues. Germline lookup yields CDR1 LGHNT and CDR2 FRNRAP.